A selection of T cell receptor beta chains follows, all from one sample in a study of T cell responses to AZD1222 COVID-19 vaccine. Method: immunoSEQ multiplex PCR; TCRdb's copy keeps in-frame clones and lacks some. The data hold under 200,000 clones, with approximately 91% observed a single time. Material: peripheral blood, obtained on day 0 of AZD1222 vaccination. The receptors stem from an adult in good health. CDR3s include the opening cysteine and the closing phenylalanine or tryptophan. D genes are given only for firm matches. Not every row has a clone size; where given, it reads once, few, many or a size class.

abundance | j_gene | v_gene | d_gene | len | CDR3aa | CDR3nt
- | TRBJ1-5 | TRBV5-6 | - | 16 | CASSLSPQGQGQPQHF | TGTGCCAGCAGCTTGAGCCCCCAGGGGCAAGGTCAGCCCCAGCATTTT
once | TRBJ1-2 | TRBV2 | - | 14 | CASTQWRRGHGYTF | TGTGCCAGCACTCAATGGAGGAGGGGCCATGGCTACACCTTC
- | TRBJ1-4 | TRBV28 | - | 11 | CASGPLEKLFF | TGTGCCAGCGGCCCCCTAGAAAAACTGTTTTTT
- | TRBJ2-7 | TRBV9 | TRBD1 | 15 | CASSVGSRGLHEQYF | TGTGCCAGCAGCGTAGGTTCCAGGGGGCTGCACGAGCAGTACTTC
- | TRBJ2-7 | TRBV5-4 | - | 12 | CASSGRLGEQYF | TGTGCCAGCAGCGGTAGGCTTGGTGAGCAGTACTTC
- | TRBJ2-2 | TRBV6-5 | TRBD2 | 14 | CASSLAVNTGELFF | TGTGCCAGCAGCCTAGCGGTAAACACCGGGGAGCTGTTTTTT
- | TRBJ2-7 | TRBV18 | - | 13 | CASSPPTVDEQYF | TGTGCCAGCTCACCACCGACGGTAGACGAGCAGTACTTC
- | TRBJ2-7 | TRBV28 | TRBD1 | 14 | CASTRTGEDYEQYF | TGTGCCAGCACTCGAACAGGGGAAGACTACGAGCAGTACTTC
- | TRBJ1-6 | TRBV9 | - | 15 | CASSGMGAGNSPLHF | TGTGCCAGCAGCGGGATGGGGGCGGGCAATTCACCCCTCCACTTT
few | TRBJ1-1 | TRBV6-2/TRBV6-3 | - | 15 | CASSSPSAGNTEAFF | TGTGCCAGCAGTTCGCCCTCCGCCGGAAACACTGAAGCTTTCTTT
- | TRBJ1-4 | TRBV19 | - | 12 | CASTDGFEKLFF | TGTGCCAGTACCGACGGGTTCGAAAAACTGTTTTTT
- | TRBJ1-6 | TRBV5-4 | - | 16 | CASSLGGYGDNSPLHF | TGTGCCAGCAGCTTAGGAGGGTATGGTGATAATTCACCCCTCCACTTT
- | TRBJ1-3 | TRBV11-2 | - | 17 | CASRTVQGGTGGNTIYF | TGTGCCAGCAGGACAGTACAGGGCGGAACTGGCGGAAACACCATATATTTT
- | TRBJ2-7 | TRBV20-1 | - | 11 | CSARDQNEQYF | TGCAGTGCTAGAGACCAAAACGAGCAGTACTTC
- | TRBJ1-1 | TRBV28 | - | 14 | CASSLWGTDTEAFF | TGTGCCAGCAGTTTATGGGGGACGGACACTGAAGCTTTCTTT
- | TRBJ1-4 | TRBV5-4 | - | 15 | CASSSDGTVGEKLFF | TGTGCCAGCAGCTCGGACGGAACCGTCGGTGAAAAACTGTTTTTT
- | TRBJ1-5 | TRBV28 | - | 15 | CASLIRRPLNQPQHF | TGTGCCAGCCTCATAAGGCGGCCCCTCAATCAGCCCCAGCATTTT
- | TRBJ2-2 | TRBV28 | TRBD1 | 16 | CASSQQGAPNTGELFF | TGTGCCAGCAGCCAACAGGGGGCGCCGAACACCGGGGAGCTGTTTTTT
- | TRBJ2-7 | TRBV3-1/TRBV3-2 | TRBD2 | 13 | CASSQEAGGQQYF | TGTGCCAGCAGTCAGGAAGCGGGGGGTCAGCAGTACTTC
- | TRBJ1-2 | TRBV6-2/TRBV6-3 | - | 16 | CASSSRTATTNYGYTF | TGTGCCAGCAGTTCAAGGACAGCCACAACCAACTATGGCTACACCTTC
- | TRBJ2-3 | TRBV30 | - | 15 | CAWSAGGVGSDTQYF | TGTGCCTGGAGTGCCGGGGGCGTAGGGTCAGATACGCAGTATTTT
- | TRBJ1-1 | TRBV30 | - | 12 | CAWSVRNTEAFF | TGTGCCTGGAGTGTAAGAAACACTGAAGCTTTCTTT
- | TRBJ2-7 | TRBV18 | - | 18 | CASSPLSGTTGVNYEQYF | TGTGCCAGCTCACCGTTGTCTGGGACCACGGGAGTTAACTACGAGCAGTACTTC
- | TRBJ2-7 | TRBV3-1/TRBV3-2 | - | 12 | CASSQEGHEQYF | TGTGCCAGCAGCCAAGAGGGGCACGAGCAGTACTTC
once | TRBJ1-2 | TRBV6-5 | - | 12 | CASSRTGYGYTF | TGTGCCAGCAGTCGCACAGGATATGGCTACACCTTC
- | TRBJ1-2 | TRBV27 | - | 16 | CASSDQGQGINYGYTF | TGTGCCAGCAGCGACCAAGGGCAGGGCATTAACTATGGCTACACCTTC
once | TRBJ2-5 | TRBV11-2 | TRBD2 | 19 | CASSSRSTLTSGSQETQYF | TGTGCCAGCAGCTCCCGATCGACCCTGACTAGCGGTAGTCAAGAGACCCAGTACTTC
few | TRBJ1-1 | TRBV29-1 | - | 13 | CSARLSGNTEAFF | TGCAGCGCCCGTTTGAGCGGGAACACTGAAGCTTTCTTT
- | TRBJ1-2 | TRBV5-4 | TRBD1 | 13 | CASSQGANPGYTF | TGTGCCAGCAGTCAGGGGGCTAATCCTGGCTACACCTTC
- | TRBJ2-7 | TRBV19 | - | 14 | CASSPLQTPYEQYF | TGTGCCAGTAGCCCACTACAGACTCCCTACGAGCAGTACTTC
- | TRBJ1-1 | TRBV15 | TRBD1 | 14 | CATQTSQGGTEAFF | TGTGCCACCCAAACGTCCCAGGGGGGCACTGAAGCTTTCTTT
- | TRBJ2-1 | TRBV11-3 | - | 12 | CASSFNLNEQFF | TGTGCCAGCAGCTTTAACCTCAATGAGCAGTTCTTC
- | TRBJ1-1 | TRBV30 | - | 11 | CASLGNTEAFF | TGTGCCTCCCTAGGGAACACTGAAGCTTTCTTT
- | TRBJ2-1 | TRBV27 | - | 15 | CASSPLVADYNEQFF | TGTGCCAGCAGTCCACTAGTGGCAGACTACAATGAGCAGTTCTTC
- | TRBJ1-5 | TRBV19 | - | 16 | CASSPLTGRLNQPQHF | TGTGCCAGTAGTCCCCTCACGGGCCGGCTCAATCAGCCCCAGCATTTT
- | TRBJ1-4 | TRBV4-2 | - | 17 | CASSQDLGGSGVEKLFF | TGTGCCAGCAGCCAAGATCTAGGTGGATCAGGGGTTGAAAAACTGTTTTTT
- | TRBJ2-7 | TRBV6-2/TRBV6-3 | - | 15 | CASSYGGPLGAEQYF | TGTGCCAGCAGTTACGGCGGGCCATTGGGTGCCGAGCAGTACTTC
- | TRBJ1-5 | TRBV27 | - | 13 | CASSLLGNQPQHF | TGTGCCAGCAGTTTATTAGGCAATCAGCCCCAGCATTTT
- | TRBJ1-2 | TRBV6-1 | TRBD1 | 15 | CASSEGQGARVGYTF | TGTGCCAGCAGTGAAGGGCAGGGGGCCAGGGTTGGCTACACCTTC
- | TRBJ2-1 | TRBV7-8 | TRBD2 | 19 | CASSLGALRASGNYNEQFF | TGTGCCAGCAGCTTAGGAGCCCTCCGGGCTAGCGGTAACTACAATGAGCAGTTCTTC
- | TRBJ2-7 | TRBV9 | - | 14 | CASSVGPLSYEQYF | TGTGCCAGCAGCGTGGGACCACTCTCCTACGAGCAGTACTTC
- | TRBJ2-1 | TRBV5-6 | - | 15 | CASSPRRWRDNEQFF | TGTGCCAGCAGCCCGCGCAGGTGGAGGGACAATGAGCAGTTCTTC
- | TRBJ1-5 | TRBV19 | - | 13 | CASSDNSNQPQHF | TGTGCCAGTAGTGACAATAGCAATCAGCCCCAGCATTTT
- | TRBJ2-3 | TRBV30 | - | 11 | CACIGVNTQYF | TGTGCCTGCATAGGGGTAAATACGCAGTATTTT